These 22 T cell receptor beta chains were sequenced from one sample in a study of blood T cell repertoires in COVID-19. The table came from immunoSEQ multiplex PCR; TCRdb's copy has only in-frame clones and leaves some out. Of 400,000 to 500,000 clones in the sample, approximately 90% were seen once. The sample was PBMCs or T cells enriched from blood (not recorded which). The source of these receptors is a woman between 18 and 30 years old who had been exposed to COVID-19.

V usage is TRBV19 and J usage is TRBJ1-2, with D possibly matching TRBD1 (6 bases). Germline V gives CDR1 LNHDA, CDR2 SQIVND (reference sequence). Trimming removed 7 bases at V and 8 bases at J, with 29 bases between. This CDR3 region has 17 residues. DNA for the CDR3: TGTGCCAGTACAACCCCTCTCCGCCCCCAGGGGAATTACGGCTACACCTTC. Protein sequence: CASTTPLRPQGNYGYTF.

CDR3 bases: TGTGCCAGCGGATGGGACAGGCCCTCTTACTTC. Translated, it gives CASGWDRPSYF. The rearrangement links TRBV28 to TRBJ2-7; 8 nucleotides align to TRBD1. Germline assignment: CDR1 MDHEN and CDR2 SYDVKM. The V gene end was trimmed by 8 bases and the J gene end by 13 bases; junction bases not matched to a gene: 10. The length of the CDR3 is 11 residues.

As regards this clone: Compared with germline, one end of the junction differs, possibly owing to a read error. The V call is TRBV20-1, the J call TRBJ1-2, with TRBD1 identical over 7 bases. Germline CDR1 and CDR2: DFQATT and SNEGSKA (reference sequence). The CDR3 is 10 amino acids. DNA for the CDR3: TGCAGTGCTAGAGATTGGGACAGCAACTTC. Its translation is CSARDWDSNF.

This chain connects TRBV5-1 to TRBJ1-6; TRBD1 aligns across 8 bases. The CDR3 sequence is 14 residues long. After removal of 3 bases from V and 7 bases from J, the junction contained 3 bases not matched to a gene. Germline CDR1 and CDR2: SGHRS and YFSETQ. This CDR3 is CASSSRDRNSPLHF. The CDR3 coding sequence is TGCGCCAGCAGCTCCCGGGACAGGAATTCACCCCTCCACTTT.

This clone appeared once. The rearrangement joins TRBV12-5 to TRBJ1-5; 7 bases line up with TRBD1. Unmatched junction bases numbered 4, after V lost 2 bases and J lost 3 bases. This CDR3 region has 15 residues. Germline CDR1 is LGHNT and CDR2 is FRNRAP. CDR3 bases: TGTGCTAGTGGTTTGACGGACAGGTTCAATCAGCCCCAGCATTTT. This encodes CASGLTDRFNQPQHF.

There are a few counts of this clone. The chain combines TRBV7-9 with TRBJ2-2, with 9 bases that match TRBD1. The V gene's germline CDR1 is SEHNR and CDR2 FQNEAQ (reference sequence). The V and J ends lost 1 base and 4 bases, in that order; junction bases with no gene match: 4. There are 16 residues in the CDR3. The CDR3 nucleotides are TGTGCCAGCAGCTTAGAGGACAGGGGACCCACCGGGGAGCTGTTTTTT. Translation gives CASSLEDRGPTGELFF.

The gene calls are TRBV5-1 and TRBJ2-1; 8 positions match TRBD2. J was trimmed by 6 bases and V by 4 bases; bases with no gene match: 6. CDR3 length equals 14 residues. Looked up from germline, CDR1 is SGHRS and CDR2 is YFSETQ. CDR3 sequence (DNA): TGCGCCAGCAGCCCTGGGACTAGGCTCAATGAGCAGTTCTTC. Translating it yields CASSPGTRLNEQFF.

A single count supports this clone. This chain connects TRBV7-9 to TRBJ2-7; 10 positions agree with TRBD1. The CDR3 spans 18 residues. From germline, CDR1 is SEHNR and CDR2 FQNEAQ (reference sequence). V lost 4 bases and J lost 4; bases outside the gene matches: 16. CDR3 residues: CASSSSVLQGQGQYEQYF. In DNA form, the CDR3 reads TGTGCCAGCAGCTCATCGGTCCTTCAGGGACAGGGGCAGTACGAGCAGTACTTC.

This clone showed up just once. The chain combines TRBV10-3 with TRBJ2-7; 7 nucleotides agree with TRBD1. The junction had 12 bases not matched to a gene; V was cut back by 8 bases and J by 2 bases. This CDR3 is built from 15 residues. CDR1 ENHRY and CDR2 SYGVKD come from the germline V gene. CDR3 bases: TGTGCCATCCGATCCGACAGGGAGCAGACCTACGAGCAGTACTTC. It translates to CAIRSDREQTYEQYF.

This chain's CDR3 is CASNLAGGTNTGELFF. Written as DNA, the CDR3 is TGTGCCAGCAACTTGGCGGGAGGTACCAACACCGGGGAGCTGTTTTTT. This sequence joins TRBV2 and TRBJ2-2; the match to TRBD2 covers 8 bases. Germline V lookup: CDR1 SNHLY, CDR2 FYNNEI. The CDR3 consists of 16 residues. Unmatched junction bases numbered 9, after V lost 7 bases and J lost 2 bases.

V usage is TRBV28 and J usage is TRBJ1-2; D remains ambiguous. V was cut by 3 bases and J by 4 bases, with 12 bases left in between. The V gene's germline CDR1 is MDHEN and CDR2 SYDVKM. This CDR3 spans 14 amino acids. The CDR3 spells CASSFSLSTYGYTF. In DNA form, the CDR3 reads TGTGCCAGCAGTTTTTCACTAAGTACCTATGGCTACACCTTC.

The rearrangement joins TRBV6-2 or TRBV6-3 to TRBJ1-5, with D tentatively TRBD1 (6 bases). Germline V CDR1 and CDR2: MNHEY, SVGEGT. Deletions cut 2 bases from V and 2 bases from J, with 10 bases between. The CDR3 contains 15 residues. In nucleotides, the CDR3 is TGTGCCAGCAGTTACGGGACATTTGGCAATCAGCCCCAGCATTTT. The encoded protein is CASSYGTFGNQPQHF.

The V call is TRBV28, the J call TRBJ2-6, with 9 bases fitting TRBD1. The CDR3 consists of 18 residues. V shed 6 bases and J 2 bases; nucleotides not matched to a gene: 11. Per the germline V gene, CDR1 is MDHEN and CDR2 is SYDVKM. The CDR3 region is CASRDRSTGGAGANVLTF. In nucleotides, the CDR3 is TGTGCCAGCAGAGATAGGTCAACAGGGGGCGCTGGGGCCAACGTCCTGACTTTC.

The V gene is TRBV27, the J gene TRBJ2-7, with a possible D match to TRBD2 (6 bases). In germline, CDR1 is MNHEY, CDR2 SMNVEV (reference sequence). This CDR3 region has 14 residues. The V and J ends lost 3 bases and 3 bases respectively, with 12 bases between them. CDR3: CASSFAGRYYEQYF. In nucleotides, the CDR3 is TGTGCCAGCAGTTTTGCGGGGCGTTACTACGAGCAGTACTTC.

This chain connects TRBV28 to TRBJ2-6; no definite D call. The germline V and J ends were trimmed by 6 bases and 0 bases, with 9 bases remaining between them. The germline gives CDR1 MDHEN, CDR2 SYDVKM. This CDR3 contains 15 residues. CDR3 DNA: TGTGCCAGCAGACGAATAGCCTCTGGGGCCAACGTCCTGACTTTC. Translation gives CASRRIASGANVLTF.

The CDR3 DNA sequence: TGCGCCAGCAGCCAAGACCCGGGAGTGTCCTATAATTCACCCCTCCACTTT. Protein: CASSQDPGVSYNSPLHF. The V and J genes are TRBV4-3 and TRBJ1-6, with unresolved D. Germline V gene sequence: CDR1 LGHNA, CDR2 YSLEER. Trimming shortened V by 0 bases and J by 1 base, and 10 bases separated the two germline ends. This CDR3 spans 17 amino acids.

The genes are TRBV19 and TRBJ2-1; D unresolved. V was pared by 2 bases and J by 0 bases, with 11 bases between. Per germline, CDR1 LNHDA and CDR2 SQIVND (reference sequence). The CDR3 is made up of 16 amino acids. The CDR3 is CASSIQSSSSYNEQFF. In nucleotides, the CDR3 is TGTGCCAGTAGTATACAATCCTCTAGCTCCTACAATGAGCAGTTCTTC.

The rearrangement uses TRBV10-1 and TRBJ2-7, with 10 bases fitting TRBD1. V was pared by 9 bases and J by 4 bases, with 6 bases of the junction left unmatched. This CDR3 is 13 amino acids long. The germline V gene encodes CDR1 WNHNN and CDR2 SYGVQD (reference sequence). CDR3: CASPTGGFYEQYF. CDR3 in DNA: TGCGCCAGTCCGACAGGGGGCTTTTACGAGCAGTACTTC.

V is TRBV24-1 and J is TRBJ2-2, with TRBD1 identical over 8 bases. The CDR3 has 18 amino acids. With 12 bases clipped from V and 4 bases from J, the junction kept 21 bases outside the gene matches. Germline CDR1 KGHDR, CDR2 SFDVKD. The CDR3 region has the DNA TGTGCCGCCTACTCAGGGGGCCCCTCGGCGGAGAGCACCGGGGAGCTGTTTTTT. Protein product: CAAYSGGPSAESTGELFF.

The chain uses TRBV19 and TRBJ2-2; 11 bases are a match to TRBD2. Looked up from germline, CDR1 is LNHDA and CDR2 is SQIVND (reference sequence). V lost 0 bases, J lost 0 bases, and 6 bases stayed unmatched. The length of the CDR3 is 19 residues. The CDR3 sequence: CASSIDLAGGLANTGELFF. CDR3 nucleotide sequence: TGTGCCAGTAGTATAGATCTAGCGGGAGGCCTCGCGAACACCGGGGAGCTGTTTTTT.

Only a few counts were recorded for this clone. The genes are TRBV27 and TRBJ1-2; no clear D gene. Germline assignment: CDR1 MNHEY and CDR2 SMNVEV (reference sequence). This CDR3 has 13 amino acids. V lost 0 bases and J lost 7, with 9 bases in between. The CDR3 sequence is CASSLSSGFGYTF. CDR3 in DNA: TGTGCCAGCAGTTTATCGTCGGGATTTGGCTACACCTTC.

This chain connects TRBV6-4 to TRBJ2-3; TRBD1 matches at 8 bases. This CDR3 has 16 residues. Trimming took 1 base from V and 0 from J; bases not matched to a gene: 3. CDR1 is MRHNA, CDR2 SNTAGT, per germline. The CDR3 loop is CASSDLWTGSTDTQYF. The CDR3 coding sequence is TGTGCCAGCAGTGACTTGTGGACAGGGAGCACAGATACGCAGTATTTT.